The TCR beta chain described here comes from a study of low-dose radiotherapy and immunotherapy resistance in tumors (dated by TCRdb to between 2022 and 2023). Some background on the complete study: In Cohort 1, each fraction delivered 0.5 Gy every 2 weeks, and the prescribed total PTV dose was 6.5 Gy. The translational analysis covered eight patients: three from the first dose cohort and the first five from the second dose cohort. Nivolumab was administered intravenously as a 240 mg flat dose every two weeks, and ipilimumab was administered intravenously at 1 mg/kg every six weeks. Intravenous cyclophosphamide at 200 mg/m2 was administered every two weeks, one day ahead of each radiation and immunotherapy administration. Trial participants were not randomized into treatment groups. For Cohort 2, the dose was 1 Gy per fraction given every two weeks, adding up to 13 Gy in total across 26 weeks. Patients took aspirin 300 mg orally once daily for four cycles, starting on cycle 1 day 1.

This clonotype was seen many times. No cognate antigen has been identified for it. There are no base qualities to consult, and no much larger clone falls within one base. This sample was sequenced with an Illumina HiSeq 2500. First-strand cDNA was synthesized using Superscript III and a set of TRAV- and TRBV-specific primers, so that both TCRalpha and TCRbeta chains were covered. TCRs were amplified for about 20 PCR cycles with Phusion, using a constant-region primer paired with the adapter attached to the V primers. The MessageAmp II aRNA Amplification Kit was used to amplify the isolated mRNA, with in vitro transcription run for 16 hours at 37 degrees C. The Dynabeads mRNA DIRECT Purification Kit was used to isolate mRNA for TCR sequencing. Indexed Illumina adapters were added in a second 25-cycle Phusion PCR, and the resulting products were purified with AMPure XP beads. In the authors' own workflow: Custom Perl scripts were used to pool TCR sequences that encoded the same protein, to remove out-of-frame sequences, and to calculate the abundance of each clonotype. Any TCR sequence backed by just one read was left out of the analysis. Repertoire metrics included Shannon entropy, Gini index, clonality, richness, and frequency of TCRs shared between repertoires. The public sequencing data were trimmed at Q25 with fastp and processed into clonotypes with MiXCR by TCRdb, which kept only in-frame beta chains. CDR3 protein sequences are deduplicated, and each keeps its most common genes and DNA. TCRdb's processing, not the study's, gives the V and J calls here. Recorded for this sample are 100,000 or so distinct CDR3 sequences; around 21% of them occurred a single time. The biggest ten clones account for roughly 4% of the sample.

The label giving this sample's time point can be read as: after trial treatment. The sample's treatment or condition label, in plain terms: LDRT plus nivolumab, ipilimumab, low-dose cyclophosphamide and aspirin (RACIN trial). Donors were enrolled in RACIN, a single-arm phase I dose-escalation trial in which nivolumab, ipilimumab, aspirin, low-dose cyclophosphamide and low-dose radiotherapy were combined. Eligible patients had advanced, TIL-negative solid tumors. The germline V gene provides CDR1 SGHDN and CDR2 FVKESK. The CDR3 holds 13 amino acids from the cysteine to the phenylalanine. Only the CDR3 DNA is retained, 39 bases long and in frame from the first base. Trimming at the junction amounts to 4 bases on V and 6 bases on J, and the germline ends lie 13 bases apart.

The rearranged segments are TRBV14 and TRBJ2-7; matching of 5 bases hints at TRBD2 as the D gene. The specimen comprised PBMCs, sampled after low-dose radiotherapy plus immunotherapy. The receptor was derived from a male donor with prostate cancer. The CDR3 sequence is CASSLISRGEQYF. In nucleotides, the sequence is TGTGCCAGCAGCCTCATTAGCCGGGGCGAGCAGTACTTC.